This T cell receptor (beta chain) was sequenced in a study of blood T cell repertoires in COVID-19. The overall study: Both acute and convalescent COVID-19 samples were obtained from the United States, Italy and Spain. Sources were T cells, B-cell-depleted T cells, or PBMCs; the material itself was cDNA or gDNA.

Under the authors' procedure: Estimates of nucleated cell counts were drawn from the amplification of reference gene primers. Measured with immunoSEQ multiplex PCR; TCRdb has only the in-frame clones, and not every one. The DNA gave D and trimming, while V, J and clone size come from that table. The table lists 650,000 to 800,000 clones, 90% of them singletons. The germline V gene encodes CDR1 LNHDA and CDR2 SQIVND (reference sequence). The V gene end was trimmed by 11 bases and the J gene end by 1 base; junction bases not matched to a gene: 9. This CDR3 has 14 residues. The chain recombines TRBV19 with TRBJ1-1; TRBD1 matches at 8 bases. Source material: peripheral blood. This clonotype was sampled from a woman under 30 with acute or convalescent COVID-19. The CDR3, as DNA: TGTGCCTTAAAGCCCGGGACAGGGAACACTGAAGCTTTCTTT. Translated: CALKPGTGNTEAFF.